What follows are 14 T cell receptor beta chains derived from one specimen sequenced in a study of early T cells in non-severe SARS-CoV-2 infection. From the 5' RACE reads, TCRdb called clonotypes with MiXCR, one entry per CDR3 protein. The sample consists of under 25,000 distinct CDR3 sequences, about 4.2% of them appearing once. The sequenced sample was whole blood. The receptors derive from an adult who was a healthcare worker with PCR-confirmed SARS-CoV-2 infection or an uninfected control (not recorded which).

This clonotype has at least ten counts. The chain recombines TRBV11-2 with TRBJ2-1; the match to TRBD1 covers 7 bases. CDR3 length: 17 amino acids. The germline V gene encodes CDR1 SGHAT and CDR2 FQNNGV. V trimming: 6 bases; J trimming: 4 bases; junction bases outside the gene matches: 15. Here the CDR3 reads CASSANIVGGGYNEQFF. In nucleotides, the CDR3 is TGTGCCAGCAGTGCAAACATCGTAGGGGGCGGGTACAATGAGCAGTTCTTC.

At least ten counts were recorded for this clonotype. The chain joins TRBV20-1 to TRBJ2-3, with D perhaps TRBD1 or TRBD2 (5 bases each). CDR1 is DFQATT and CDR2 is SNEGSKA in the germline V gene (reference sequence). The CDR3 is made up of 16 amino acids. Between the trimmed V and J ends, which lost 0 bases and 1 base, there was a span of 14 bases. The DNA for the CDR3 is TGCAGTGCTAGAGATCCGAGGGGCGAGGGCACAGATACGCAGTATTTT. Amino acids: CSARDPRGEGTDTQYF.

The sample holds many counts of this clonotype. V and J are TRBV12-3 or TRBV12-4 and TRBJ2-7, with 8 bases aligning to TRBD1. Germline trimming cut 6 bases from V and 0 bases from J; bases unmatched to any gene: 7. The CDR3 has 15 residues. The CDR3 here is CASSRQGPFSYEQYF. The CDR3 DNA is TGTGCCAGCAGCAGACAGGGGCCCTTCTCCTACGAGCAGTACTTC.

This clonotype was counted many times. This chain joins TRBV6-5 and TRBJ2-3, with D hard to call. This CDR3 is built from 11 residues. The germline gives CDR1 MNHEY, CDR2 SVGAGI. V was clipped by 4 bases and J by 13 bases, with 12 bases between them. CDR3: CASSFGSIEYF. As DNA, the CDR3 is TGTGCCAGCAGTTTCGGCAGTATTGAGTATTTT.

This clonotype turned up a few times. The rearrangement joins TRBV7-9 to TRBJ2-3; TRBD1 agrees at 8 bases. The CDR3 is made up of 15 amino acids. Germline V lookup: CDR1 SEHNR, CDR2 FQNEAQ (reference sequence). V shed 5 bases and J 4 bases; nucleotides not matched to a gene: 8. The CDR3 loop reads CASSPTQGAADTQYF. CDR3 bases: TGTGCCAGCAGCCCTACCCAGGGGGCTGCAGATACGCAGTATTTT.

This clonotype was counted ten times or more. This rearrangement joins TRBV4-3 to TRBJ2-2; D remains unclear. The germline V gene encodes CDR1 LGHNA and CDR2 YSLEER. This CDR3 is built from 15 residues. V dropped 3 bases and J dropped 5 bases, with 13 bases sitting between them. As DNA, the CDR3 is TGCGCCAGCAGCCAGGCCAAGTTAAGGACCGGGGAGCTGTTTTTT. Protein: CASSQAKLRTGELFF.

This clonotype was counted at least ten times. This chain uses TRBV9 with TRBJ2-7; TRBD1 agrees at 8 bases. Per germline, CDR1 SGDLS and CDR2 YYNGEE. The CDR3 loop spans 15 amino acids. V gave up 4 bases and J gave up 7 bases; unmatched junction bases: 13. The CDR3 spells CASSTGQGQLLEQYF. In DNA, the CDR3 is TGTGCCAGCAGCACCGGACAGGGACAACTTTTGGAGCAGTACTTC.

The sample holds many counts of this clonotype. CDR3 amino acids: CSARVGGPRGNQPQHF. Here the CDR3 DNA reads TGCAGTGCTAGGGTGGGGGGCCCCCGGGGCAATCAGCCCCAGCATTTT. This sequence joins TRBV20-1 and TRBJ1-5; TRBD1 might be the D (6 bases). Deletions cut 3 bases from V and 2 bases from J, with 17 bases between. The germline V gene encodes CDR1 DFQATT and CDR2 SNEGSKA (reference sequence). The CDR3 has 16 amino acids.

This clonotype was recorded many times. The V call is TRBV12-3 or TRBV12-4, the J call TRBJ1-6; D is ambiguous. V was cut by 3 bases and J by 0 bases, with 9 bases left in between. CDR3 length: 16 amino acids. This CDR3 is CASSFWTSSYNSPLHF. The CDR3 DNA follows: TGTGCCAGCAGTTTTTGGACGAGCTCCTATAATTCACCCCTCCACTTT.

This clonotype was picked up many times. The chain has TRBV29-1 and TRBJ1-5; TRBD1 matches 9 bases. There are 13 residues in the CDR3. Germline V gene data show CDR1 as SQVTM and CDR2 as ANQGSEA. J gave up 7 bases and V 6 bases, and 7 bases lay outside the gene matches. CDR3 DNA sequence: TGCAGCGTCCGACAGGGGGAAGGGCAGCCCCAGCATTTT. Its translation: CSVRQGEGQPQHF.

Judged by abundance, this clonotype is medium-sized. This chain links TRBV20-1 with TRBJ2-7; D not certain. CDR3 length equals 13 residues. Germline V gene lookup returns CDR1 DFQATT and CDR2 SNEGSKA (reference sequence). Trimming left V 3 bases short and J 4 bases short, with 13 bases between. CDR3 sequence reads: CSASQNEMYEQYF. CDR3 nucleotides: TGCAGTGCTAGCCAGAACGAGATGTACGAGCAGTACTTC.

This clonotype showed up many times. This chain links TRBV12-3 or TRBV12-4 with TRBJ2-1, with a possible D match to TRBD1 (6 bases). The germline V and J ends were trimmed by 7 bases and 6 bases, with 16 bases remaining between them. The CDR3 extends over 14 amino acids. CDR3 residues: CASKLAVGGNEQFF. CDR3 nucleotide sequence: TGTGCCAGCAAACTTGCGGTAGGGGGCAATGAGCAGTTCTTC.

At least ten counts were recorded for this clonotype. The chain combines TRBV20-1 with TRBJ1-5, with D possibly matching TRBD1 (6 bases). CDR3 length equals 17 residues. V was shortened by 0 bases and J by 4 bases, with 19 bases between the two germline ends. The germline CDR1 and CDR2 sequences are DFQATT and SNEGSKA (reference sequence). The CDR3 loop reads CSARDPVTGPVNQPQHF. In DNA, the CDR3 is TGCAGTGCTAGAGATCCCGTGACAGGCCCCGTTAATCAGCCCCAGCATTTT.

This clonotype was seen ten or more times. The gene calls are TRBV20-1 and TRBJ2-3; 7 bases align to TRBD1. V dropped 5 bases and J dropped 2; count of bases not matched to a gene: 10. CDR1 is DFQATT, CDR2 SNEGSKA, per germline (reference sequence). The CDR3 sequence is 15 residues long. CDR3 loop: CSAGIQGFDTDTQYF. CDR3 sequence (DNA): TGCAGTGCTGGGATACAGGGGTTTGACACAGATACGCAGTATTTT.